This T cell receptor (beta chain) was found in a study of T-cell memory formation after mild COVID-19. In the study overall: TCR clusters were mostly confined to one donor each.

TCRdb independently ran MiXCR on the 5' RACE reads; one entry per CDR3 protein. Of 180,000 or so distinct CDR3 sequences listed, roughly 16% are singletons. The V and J ends lost 5 bases and 3 bases respectively, with 8 bases between them. The germline gives CDR1 SGHRS, CDR2 YFSETQ. CDR3 length: 12 residues. The gene calls are TRBV5-1 and TRBJ2-5, with a possible D match to TRBD2 (5 bases). This clonotype was sampled from an adult woman who had mild COVID-19 (a few samples of this study predate the infection). Cell type and time point are not known. The specimen was PBMCs or a T cell subset sorted from them (not recorded which). The CDR3 protein is CASSRAEETQYF. CDR3 in DNA: TGCGCCAGCAGTCGAGCGGAAGAGACCCAGTACTTC.